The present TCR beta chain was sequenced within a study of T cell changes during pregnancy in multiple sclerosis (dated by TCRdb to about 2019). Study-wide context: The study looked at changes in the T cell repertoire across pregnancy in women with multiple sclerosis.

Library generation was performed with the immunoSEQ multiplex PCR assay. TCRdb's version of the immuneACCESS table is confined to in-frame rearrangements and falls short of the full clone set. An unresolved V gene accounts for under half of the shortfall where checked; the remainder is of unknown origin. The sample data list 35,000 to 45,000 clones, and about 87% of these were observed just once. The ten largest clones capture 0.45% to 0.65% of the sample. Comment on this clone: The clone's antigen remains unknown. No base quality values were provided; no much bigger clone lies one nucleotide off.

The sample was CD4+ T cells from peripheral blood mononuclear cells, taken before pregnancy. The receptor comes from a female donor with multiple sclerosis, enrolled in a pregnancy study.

Here the CDR3 is given as CASRTDGETQYF. The bases are TGCGCCAGCAGAACCGACGGGGAGACCCAGTACTTC. Rearrangement joined TRBV10-2 to TRBJ2-5, with the D gene not confidently named. Trimming takes 6 bases from V and 5 bases from J, and the germline ends sit 10 bases apart. The CDR3 contains 12 residues, cysteine and phenylalanine counted. The only DNA kept is the CDR3, 36 bases in frame from the first base. The germline V gene gives CDR1 as WSHSY and CDR2 as SAAADI.